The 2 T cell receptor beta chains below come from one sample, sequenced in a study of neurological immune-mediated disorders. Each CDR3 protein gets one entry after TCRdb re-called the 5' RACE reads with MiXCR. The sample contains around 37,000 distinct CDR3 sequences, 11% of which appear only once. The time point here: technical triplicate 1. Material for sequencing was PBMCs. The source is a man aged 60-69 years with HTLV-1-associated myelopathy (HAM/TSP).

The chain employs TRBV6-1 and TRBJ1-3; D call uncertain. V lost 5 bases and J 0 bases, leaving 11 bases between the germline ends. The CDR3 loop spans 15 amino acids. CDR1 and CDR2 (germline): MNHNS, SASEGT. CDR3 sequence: CASSSTWASGNTIYF. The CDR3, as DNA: TGTGCCAGCAGTTCCACCTGGGCCTCTGGAAACACCATATATTTT.

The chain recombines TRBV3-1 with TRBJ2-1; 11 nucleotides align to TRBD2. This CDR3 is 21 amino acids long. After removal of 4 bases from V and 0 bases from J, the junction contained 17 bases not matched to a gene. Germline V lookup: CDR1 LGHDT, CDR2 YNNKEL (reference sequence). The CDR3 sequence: CASSLKLSASGRPSSYNEQFF. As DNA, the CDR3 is TGTGCCAGCAGCCTTAAGTTATCGGCTAGCGGGAGGCCGAGCTCCTACAATGAGCAGTTCTTC.